Below are 22 T cell receptor beta chains sequenced from a single sample in a study of naive and memory T cell subsets. The SP2 primer and nested alpha and beta constant region primers amplified ligated cDNA in four rounds. TCRdb re-called the UMI-ligation and nested PCR reads through MiXCR, storing one row per CDR3 protein. This table holds about 25,000 distinct CDR3 sequences, 5.2% found once. TCR cDNA received a 3' ligated oligonucleotide that carried a UMI. Source material: blood. The receptors come from an adult in good health.

This chain uses TRBV2 with TRBJ2-1; TRBD2 matches at 10 bases. J gave up 6 bases and V 7 bases, and 15 bases lay outside the gene matches. Germline V gene lookup returns CDR1 SNHLY and CDR2 FYNNEI. The CDR3 runs 17 residues. The CDR3 loop is CASTPGLADSGGNEQFF. CDR3 nucleotides: TGTGCCAGCACCCCTGGACTAGCGGATTCAGGGGGCAATGAGCAGTTCTTC.

This clonotype has at least ten counts. The V and J genes are TRBV7-2 and TRBJ2-7; 9 bases are a match to TRBD2. Trimming at V came to 5 bases and at J to 6 bases, leaving 8 bases not matched to a gene. Germline CDR1 and CDR2: SGHTA and FQGNSA. The CDR3 covers 14 residues. The CDR3 coding sequence is TGTGCCAGCAGCCTGACTAGCGGAGTCTCCGAGCAGTACTTC. Its protein is CASSLTSGVSEQYF.

This clonotype was observed at least ten times. This CDR3 reads CASSSRNFEAFF. The CDR3 bases are TGTGCCAGCAGCTCTCGGAACTTTGAAGCTTTCTTT. The chain recombines TRBV7-9 with TRBJ1-1; D is ambiguous. CDR1 SEHNR and CDR2 FQNEAQ come from the germline V gene (reference sequence). The CDR3 totals 12 residues. Between the trimmed V and J ends, which lost 4 bases and 7 bases, there was a span of 10 bases.

The chain uses TRBV27 and TRBJ2-7, with 8 nucleotides matching TRBD2. CDR3 length equals 15 residues. The trim removed 4 bases at V and 4 bases at J, leaving 9 bases unmatched. The V gene's germline CDR1 is MNHEY and CDR2 SMNVEV (reference sequence). CDR3 sequence reads: CASSSAAGVVYEQYF. The CDR3 DNA sequence: TGTGCCAGCAGTTCTGCAGCGGGAGTCGTGTACGAGCAGTACTTC.

The genes are TRBV14 and TRBJ2-7; the match to TRBD2 covers 7 bases. CDR3 length equals 15 residues. Per germline, CDR1 SGHDN and CDR2 FVKESK. V shed 3 bases, J shed 0 bases, and the junction held 5 bases outside the gene matches. CDR3 sequence: CASSHTAGSSYEQYF. CDR3 bases: TGTGCCAGCAGCCATACAGCGGGGAGCTCCTACGAGCAGTACTTC.

This clonotype appeared many times. The gene calls are TRBV12-3 or TRBV12-4 and TRBJ1-1; D is undetermined. There are 12 residues in the CDR3. The germline V and J ends were trimmed by 3 bases and 7 bases, with 9 bases remaining between them. The CDR3 DNA is TGTGCCAGCAGTTTGATGGACCGTGAAGCTTTCTTT. Its protein product is CASSLMDREAFF.

This clonotype was detected ten times or more. The chain joins TRBV12-3 or TRBV12-4 to TRBJ1-6; D uncertain. The ends were cut back, 1 base at V and 10 bases at J, with 8 bases in the middle. The length of the CDR3 is 13 residues. The CDR3, as DNA: TGTGCCAGCAGTTTAGGAGTCCCCTCACCCCTCCACTTT. Translation gives CASSLGVPSPLHF.

The chain joins TRBV6-5 to TRBJ2-1, with TRBD1 as a possible D gene (5 bases). This CDR3 has 15 residues. Germline V lookup: CDR1 MNHEY, CDR2 SVGAGI. V was shortened by 0 bases and J by 7 bases, with 13 bases between the two germline ends. CDR3 in DNA: TGTGCCAGCAGTTACTCTACGCAGGGTAGTAATGAGCAGTTCTTC. Protein sequence: CASSYSTQGSNEQFF.

This clonotype was picked up many times. This chain uses TRBV9 with TRBJ2-7; D possibly uses TRBD1 or TRBD2 (5 bases each). This CDR3 is 14 amino acids long. V dropped 4 bases and J dropped 5 bases, with 16 bases sitting between them. Germline CDR1 SGDLS, CDR2 YYNGEE. DNA of the CDR3: TGTGCCAGCAGCCCCACGGGACGAGCCAACGAGCAGTACTTC. It codes for CASSPTGRANEQYF. Full variable domain (outside the CDR3, taken from reference TRBV9 and TRBJ2-7): DSGVTQTPKHLITATGQRVTLRCSPRSGDLSVYWYQQSLDQGLQFLIQYYNGEERAKGNILERFSAQQFPDLHSELNLSSLELGDSALYFCASSPTGRANEQYFGPGTRLTVT.

The table lists this clonotype with many counts. The chain joins TRBV7-6 to TRBJ2-1, with D uncertain. CDR1 is SGHVS and CDR2 is FNYEAQ in the germline V gene. The CDR3 totals 16 residues. Deletions cut 0 bases from V and 9 bases from J, with 18 bases between. The CDR3 DNA reads TGTGCCAGCAGCTTAGCCTCAGGTGGCCGGTTGGTTGAGCAGTTCTTC. Translation: CASSLASGGRLVEQFF.

This clonotype was seen at least ten times. The chain combines TRBV20-1 with TRBJ1-5, with D tentatively TRBD1 (5 bases). This CDR3 is built from 13 residues. V lost 0 bases and J lost 2, with 5 bases in between. The V gene's germline CDR1 is DFQATT and CDR2 SNEGSKA (reference sequence). The DNA of the CDR3 is TGCAGTGCTAGAGAGACAGGCAATCAGCCCCAGCATTTT. This gives the protein CSARETGNQPQHF.

The chain uses TRBV6-4 and TRBJ2-3; D gene ambiguous. Between the trimmed V and J ends, which lost 6 bases and 4 bases, there was a span of 11 bases. The CDR3 covers 13 residues. In germline, CDR1 is MRHNA, CDR2 SNTAGT. The CDR3 DNA follows: TGTGCCAGCAGCCCCCGACGTTCAGATACGCAGTATTTT. Amino acid sequence: CASSPRRSDTQYF.

This clonotype appeared many times. The chain employs TRBV5-1 and TRBJ2-5; D unclear. Germline loops: CDR1 SGHRS, CDR2 YFSETQ. The CDR3 loop spans 19 amino acids. Trimming removed 2 bases from V and 0 bases from J, with 23 bases in between. This chain's CDR3 is CASSFSKPFPPRYQETQYF. CDR3 nucleotide sequence: TGCGCCAGCAGCTTCAGTAAGCCGTTCCCGCCCAGGTACCAAGAGACCCAGTACTTC. Full variable domain (missing parts from reference TRBV5-1 and TRBJ2-5): KAGVTQTPRYLIKTRGQQVTLSCSPISGHRSVSWYQQTPGQGLQFLFEYFSETQRNKGNFPGRFSGRQFSNSRSEMNVSTLELGDSALYLCASSFSKPFPPRYQETQYFGPGTRLLVL.

This chain links TRBV3-1 with TRBJ2-7; D is ambiguous. V gave up 4 bases and J gave up 1 base, with 8 bases separating them. The CDR3 has 13 residues. Germline-derived CDR1 and CDR2 are LGHDT and YNNKEL (reference sequence). The CDR3 coding sequence is TGTGCCAGCAGCCGGATGGGATCCTACGAGCAGTACTTC. Translating gives CASSRMGSYEQYF.

In this sample, this clonotype turned up many times. The CDR3 loop reads CASSDTGSQETQYF. The CDR3 DNA sequence: TGTGCCAGCAGTGACACAGGGTCCCAAGAGACCCAGTACTTC. The J gene is TRBJ2-5, the V gene TRBV12-3 or TRBV12-4, with D maybe TRBD1 (6 bases). The V gene lost 5 bases and the J gene lost 1 base, with 11 bases spanning the gap. This CDR3 has 14 amino acids.

This clonotype appeared many times. The CDR3 reads CASSVVPGSNEQFF. CDR3 nucleotide sequence: TGTGCCAGCAGCGTAGTGCCAGGGAGCAATGAGCAGTTCTTC. This chain links TRBV9 with TRBJ2-1, with D perhaps TRBD1 or TRBD2 (5 bases each). V was shortened by 0 bases and J by 6 bases, with 10 bases between the two germline ends. The CDR3 extends over 14 amino acids. Germline CDR1 and CDR2: SGDLS and YYNGEE.

Many counts were recorded for this clonotype. The chain recombines TRBV5-1 with TRBJ2-3; no definite D call. Deletions cut 4 bases from V and 0 bases from J, with 12 bases between. In germline, CDR1 is SGHRS, CDR2 YFSETQ. CDR3 length: 15 residues. As DNA, the CDR3 is TGCGCCAGCAGCCCGCAGTCACTTAGCACAGATACGCAGTATTTT. Protein product: CASSPQSLSTDTQYF.

This clonotype showed up many times. The chain couples TRBV11-2 to TRBJ1-1, with TRBD1 as a possible D gene (6 bases). This CDR3 is 15 amino acids long. Trimming shortened V by 4 bases and J by 1 base, and 13 bases separated the two germline ends. Germline V gives CDR1 SGHAT, CDR2 FQNNGV. CDR3 amino acids: CASSSWKDRNTEAFF. As DNA, the CDR3 is TGTGCCAGCAGCTCCTGGAAGGACAGGAACACTGAAGCTTTCTTT.

This clonotype was recorded a few times. The chain joins TRBV12-3 or TRBV12-4 to TRBJ1-5; 8 bases are a match to TRBD1. There are 15 residues in the CDR3. V shed 5 bases, J shed 4 bases, and the junction held 7 bases outside the gene matches. The CDR3 here is CASSAGQAMNQPQHF. In nucleotides, the CDR3 is TGTGCCAGCAGTGCGGGACAGGCCATGAATCAGCCCCAGCATTTT.

The chain uses TRBV29-1 and TRBJ2-3; D not certain. The CDR3 has 15 residues. V shed 7 bases and J shed 2 bases, with 19 bases lying between them. Germline V gene sequence: CDR1 SQVTM, CDR2 ANQGSEA. This CDR3 reads CSAPSLGRHTDTQYF. In DNA, the CDR3 is TGCAGCGCCCCGTCCCTAGGACGGCACACAGATACGCAGTATTTT.

This clonotype was seen at least ten times. This chain joins TRBV29-1 and TRBJ1-1; perhaps TRBD1 as D (5 bases). Per the germline V gene, CDR1 is SQVTM and CDR2 is ANQGSEA. The CDR3 consists of 14 residues. The V and J ends lost 4 bases and 3 bases respectively, with 15 bases between them. The CDR3 DNA follows: TGCAGCGTTGTGAGTCCACGGGACTACACTGAAGCTTTCTTT. Amino acid sequence: CSVVSPRDYTEAFF.

This clonotype was picked up many times. DNA of the CDR3: TGTGCCAGCGCAGACCAGGGAGAGACCCAGTACTTC. Translated: CASADQGETQYF. This chain uses TRBV28 with TRBJ2-5; weak D call: TRBD1 (5 bases). With 8 bases removed from V and 4 bases from J, the gap between germline ends came to 11 bases. There are 12 residues in the CDR3. The V gene's germline CDR1 is MDHEN and CDR2 SYDVKM.